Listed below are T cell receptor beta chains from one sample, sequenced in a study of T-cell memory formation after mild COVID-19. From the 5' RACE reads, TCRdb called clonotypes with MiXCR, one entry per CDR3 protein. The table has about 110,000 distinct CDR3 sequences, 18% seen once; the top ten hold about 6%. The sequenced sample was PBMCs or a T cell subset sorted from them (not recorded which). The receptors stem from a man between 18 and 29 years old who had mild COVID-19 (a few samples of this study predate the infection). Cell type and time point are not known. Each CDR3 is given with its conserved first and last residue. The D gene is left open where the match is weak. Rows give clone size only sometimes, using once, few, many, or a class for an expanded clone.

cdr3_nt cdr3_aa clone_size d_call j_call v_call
TGCGCCAGCAGCTTGGGGCCAGGCAACTATGGCTACACCTTC CASSLGPGNYGYTF medium-sized NA TRBJ1-2 TRBV5-1
TGTGCCAGCAGTTGGGAAGAGAGGGGCTACACCTTC CASSWEERGYTF NA NA TRBJ1-2 TRBV12-3/TRBV12-4
TGTGCCAGCAGCTTAGATCCGGGTAGAAGTCAGCCCCAGCATTTT CASSLDPGRSQPQHF few NA TRBJ1-5 TRBV11-2
TGCAGTGCTTCCCGGGATATCAACACTGAAGCTTTCTTT CSASRDINTEAFF few NA TRBJ1-1 TRBV20-1
TGTGCCAGCAGCCAAGAGCAGAGCGGGGGGGCGGGAAATGAGCAGTTCTTC CASSQEQSGGAGNEQFF few TRBD2 TRBJ2-1 TRBV4-2
TGTGCCAGCTACCCCATGCGGTCTAGCGGGATTCTCACAGATACGCAGTATTTT CASYPMRSSGILTDTQYF NA TRBD2 TRBJ2-3 TRBV7-2
TGCGCCAGCAGCTTACTAGCGGGGACCTCCTACGAGCAGTACTTC CASSLLAGTSYEQYF NA TRBD2 TRBJ2-7 TRBV5-1
TGCAGTGCTACGCCGACTAGCGGGGTCAATACGCAGTATTTT CSATPTSGVNTQYF few TRBD2 TRBJ2-3 TRBV20-1
TGTGCCAGCACCGTGACAGGGGGCTATGGCTACACCTTC CASTVTGGYGYTF few TRBD1 TRBJ1-2 TRBV28
TGCAGTGCTAGAAGGCGGGACCCTAATCAGCCCCAGCATTTT CSARRRDPNQPQHF NA NA TRBJ1-5 TRBV20-1
TGTGCCAGCAGCCTTTCTCCCGGCAGCCAAGAGACCCAGTACTTC CASSLSPGSQETQYF NA NA TRBJ2-5 TRBV4-2
TGCAGTGCTATAAATAGCGGGGACAAGACCCAGTACTTC CSAINSGDKTQYF NA TRBD2 TRBJ2-5 TRBV20-1
TGTGCCAGCAGACAGGGGTATAGCACAGATACGCAGTATTTT CASRQGYSTDTQYF NA TRBD1 TRBJ2-3 TRBV5-5
TGCAGCGTTGATGAGGGGGCCGAGACCCAGTACTTC CSVDEGAETQYF few TRBD1 TRBJ2-5 TRBV29-1
TGTGCCAGCAGCCGAAGGGGTGGGGATGGTGAGCAGTTCTTC CASSRRGGDGEQFF NA NA TRBJ2-1 TRBV12-3/TRBV12-4
TGCAGTGCTCCGGGCCCCGTGGGCCTCGGTGGCTACACCTTC CSAPGPVGLGGYTF few NA TRBJ1-2 TRBV20-1
TGTGCCAGCAGTTACTCGAGGGCAGGGGACACTGAAGCTTTCTTT CASSYSRAGDTEAFF once NA TRBJ1-1 TRBV6-5
TGCGCCAGCAGCTTGGTCGGAGAGAGCTCCTACAATGAGCAGTTCTTC CASSLVGESSYNEQFF NA NA TRBJ2-1 TRBV5-1
TGCGCCAGCAGCCAAGAGGGCCGGGGTGGGAGCACTGAAGCTTTCTTT CASSQEGRGGSTEAFF many NA TRBJ1-1 TRBV4-1
TGTGCCAGCAGCTTAGCTGGCGGGGCTAACTATGGCTACACCTTC CASSLAGGANYGYTF once NA TRBJ1-2 TRBV7-9
TGTGCCAGCAGCCTCCGGGGAGGGACCCAGTACTTC CASSLRGGTQYF few NA TRBJ2-5 TRBV7-2
TGTGCCAGCAGCTTATCAGGAAGCGGGGGTTCTGGTTATGGCTACACCTTC CASSLSGSGGSGYGYTF NA NA TRBJ1-2 TRBV7-2
TGCGCCAGCAGCTTGGAAGCGACAGGGGCGTCCGGAAACACCATATATTTT CASSLEATGASGNTIYF few TRBD1 TRBJ1-3 TRBV5-1
TGCGCCAGCAGCCAATGGCCCCGGACAGCGAACACTGAAGCTTTCTTT CASSQWPRTANTEAFF few NA TRBJ1-1 TRBV4-1
TGTGCCAGCAGTGAAGGAGTTAGCGGGGGCCAAGAGACCCAGTACTTC CASSEGVSGGQETQYF once TRBD2 TRBJ2-5 TRBV2
TGTGCCAGCAGGCCAAGACAGGGTACCTACAATGAGCAGTTCTTC CASRPRQGTYNEQFF few TRBD1 TRBJ2-1 TRBV6-5
TGTGCCACCAGTGGACCGGGACGGCGCTTCTACAATGAGCAGTTCTTC CATSGPGRRFYNEQFF many NA TRBJ2-1 TRBV24-1
TGCAGCGTAAGCGCTGGGTGGGGGATGAACACTGAAGCTTTCTTT CSVSAGWGMNTEAFF NA NA TRBJ1-1 TRBV29-1
TGCAGCGCCGGAGGGGGACGGGGTACTGAAGCTTTCTTT CSAGGGRGTEAFF NA NA TRBJ1-1 TRBV29-1
TGTGCCAGCAGTTGGGGACAGGGTGGAAACACCATATATTTT CASSWGQGGNTIYF few TRBD1 TRBJ1-3 TRBV28
TGTGCCAGCAGTTTACGGACAGGGGATGAAAAACTGTTTTTT CASSLRTGDEKLFF few TRBD1 TRBJ1-4 TRBV12-3/TRBV12-4
TGTGCCAGCACCAAGGACTTTCCCTCAGATACGCAGTATTTT CASTKDFPSDTQYF few NA TRBJ2-3 TRBV12-3/TRBV12-4
TGTGCCAGCAGCCCCAAGCCGCAGGGTTTGAACACTGAAGCTTTCTTT CASSPKPQGLNTEAFF few NA TRBJ1-1 TRBV7-2
TGTGCCAGCAGCTCCTCTAGCGTTACGCAGTATTTT CASSSSSVTQYF many NA TRBJ2-3 TRBV5-6
TGCGCCAGCAGCCAAGGAGGTTACAGAGATACGCAGTATTTT CASSQGGYRDTQYF few NA TRBJ2-3 TRBV4-1
TGTGCCAGCAAAGAGACGGCTGCCTACGAGCAGTACTTC CASKETAAYEQYF NA NA TRBJ2-7 TRBV5-5
TGTGCCAGCAGCTTGGACAGGGCAGAGACCCAGTACTTC CASSLDRAETQYF NA TRBD1 TRBJ2-5 TRBV7-8
TGTGCCAGCAGCTTCGCCGAGAACTATGGCTACACCTTC CASSFAENYGYTF few NA TRBJ1-2 TRBV7-9
TGCGCCAGCAGGCCCGGGACCCCTCGCAAAGAGACCCAGTACTTC CASRPGTPRKETQYF few NA TRBJ2-5 TRBV5-1
TGTGCCAGTAGTATAGGCAACAGGCCTGGGGTTCAGCCCCAGCATTTT CASSIGNRPGVQPQHF few NA TRBJ1-5 TRBV19
TGCAGTGCTACGAGCAATGAGCAGTTCTTC CSATSNEQFF NA NA TRBJ2-1 TRBV20-1
TGTGCCAGCAGTTACCAATGGGGCGCTGAAGCTTTCTTT CASSYQWGAEAFF few NA TRBJ1-1 TRBV6-2/TRBV6-3
TGTGCCAGCAATTTCGGGGGGGCAGATACGCAGTATTTT CASNFGGADTQYF few TRBD2 TRBJ2-3 TRBV12-3/TRBV12-4
TGTGCCAGCAGCTTCGGGACTAGCGGGGGGGCAGGTGAGCAGTTCTTC CASSFGTSGGAGEQFF NA TRBD2 TRBJ2-1 TRBV12-3/TRBV12-4
TGCGCCAGCAGCCGACAGGAAAGCACAGATACGCAGTATTTT CASSRQESTDTQYF few NA TRBJ2-3 TRBV5-1
TGTGCCAGCTCACGTGGTAGCACAGATACGCAGTATTTT CASSRGSTDTQYF NA NA TRBJ2-3 TRBV12-3/TRBV12-4
TGTGCCAGCAGTTTATGGCTTAGCGGCCAAGAGACCCAGTACTTC CASSLWLSGQETQYF NA NA TRBJ2-5 TRBV12-3/TRBV12-4
TGTGCCAGCAGTGCCCTAGGACGGGGGGGCCAAGAGACCCAGTACTTC CASSALGRGGQETQYF NA TRBD2 TRBJ2-5 TRBV6-5
TGTGCCAGCAGTTACCGGCGGACCTACGAGCAGTACTTC CASSYRRTYEQYF few NA TRBJ2-7 TRBV6-2/TRBV6-3
TGTGCCAGCAGCCAGACAGGTACAAATGGCTACACCTTC CASSQTGTNGYTF NA NA TRBJ1-2 TRBV3-1
TGTGCCAGCAGCTTTACACAGGGACGGGGCTACACCTTC CASSFTQGRGYTF NA NA TRBJ1-2 TRBV6-5
TGTGCCAGCAGTTTTTCAGGGGGCGCGTATACGCAGTATTTT CASSFSGGAYTQYF NA TRBD1 TRBJ2-3 TRBV27
TGCAGTGCTACACCCCCTGGGAGCTCCTACGAGCAGTACTTC CSATPPGSSYEQYF few NA TRBJ2-7 TRBV20-1
TGTGCCAGCAGCCCACAGAGTTCTGTGGCCAACGTCCTGACTTTC CASSPQSSVANVLTF few NA TRBJ2-6 TRBV7-3
TGCAGTTTCCTAGCGGGGGGTGGGAATGAGCAGTTCTTC CSFLAGGGNEQFF few TRBD2 TRBJ2-1 TRBV20-1
TGTGCCAGCAGCCGGGGGGAAATAAGACGAAACATTCAGTACTTC CASSRGEIRRNIQYF NA NA TRBJ2-4 TRBV3-1
TGCGCCAGCAGCTTGGATGGCACAGATACGCAGTATTTT CASSLDGTDTQYF many NA TRBJ2-3 TRBV5-1
TGCGCCAGCCACAGACCCACGAACACAGATACGCAGTATTTT CASHRPTNTDTQYF NA NA TRBJ2-3 TRBV5-1